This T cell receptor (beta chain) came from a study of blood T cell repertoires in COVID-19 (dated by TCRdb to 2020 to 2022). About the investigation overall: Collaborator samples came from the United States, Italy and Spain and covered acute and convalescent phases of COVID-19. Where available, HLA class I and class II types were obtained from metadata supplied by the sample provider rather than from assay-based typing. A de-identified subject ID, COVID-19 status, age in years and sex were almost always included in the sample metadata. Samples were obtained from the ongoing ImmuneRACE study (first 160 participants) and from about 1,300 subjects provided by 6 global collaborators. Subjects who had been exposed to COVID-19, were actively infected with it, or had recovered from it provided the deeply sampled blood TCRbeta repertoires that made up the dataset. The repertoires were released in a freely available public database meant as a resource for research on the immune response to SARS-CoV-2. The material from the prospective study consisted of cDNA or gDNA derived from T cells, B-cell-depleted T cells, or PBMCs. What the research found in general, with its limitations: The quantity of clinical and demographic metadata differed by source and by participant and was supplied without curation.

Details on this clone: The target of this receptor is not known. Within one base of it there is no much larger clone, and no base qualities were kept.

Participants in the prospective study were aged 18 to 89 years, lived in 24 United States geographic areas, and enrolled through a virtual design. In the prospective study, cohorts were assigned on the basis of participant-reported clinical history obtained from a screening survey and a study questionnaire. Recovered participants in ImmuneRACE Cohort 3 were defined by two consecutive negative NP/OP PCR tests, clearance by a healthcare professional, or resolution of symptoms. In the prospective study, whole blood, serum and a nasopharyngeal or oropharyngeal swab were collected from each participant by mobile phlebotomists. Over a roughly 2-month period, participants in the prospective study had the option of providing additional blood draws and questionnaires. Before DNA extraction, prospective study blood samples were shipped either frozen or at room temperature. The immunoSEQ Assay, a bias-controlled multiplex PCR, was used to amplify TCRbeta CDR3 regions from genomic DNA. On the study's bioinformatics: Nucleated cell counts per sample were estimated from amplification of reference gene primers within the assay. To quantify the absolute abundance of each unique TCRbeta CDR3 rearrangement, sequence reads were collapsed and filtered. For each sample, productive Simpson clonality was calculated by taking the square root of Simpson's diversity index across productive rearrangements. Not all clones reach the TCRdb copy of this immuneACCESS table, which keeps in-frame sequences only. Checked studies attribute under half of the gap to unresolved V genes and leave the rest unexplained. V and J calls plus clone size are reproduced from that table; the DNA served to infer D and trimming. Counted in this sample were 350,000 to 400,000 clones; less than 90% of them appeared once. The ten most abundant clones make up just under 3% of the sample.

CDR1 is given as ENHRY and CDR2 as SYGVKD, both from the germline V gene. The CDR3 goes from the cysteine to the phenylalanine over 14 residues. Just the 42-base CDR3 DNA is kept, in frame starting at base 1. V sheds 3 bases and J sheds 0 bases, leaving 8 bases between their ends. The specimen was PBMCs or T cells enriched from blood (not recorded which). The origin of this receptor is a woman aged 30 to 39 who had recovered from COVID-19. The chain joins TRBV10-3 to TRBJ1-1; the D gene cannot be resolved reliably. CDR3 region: CAISEHRVNTEAFF. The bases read TGTGCCATCAGTGAACACAGAGTGAACACTGAAGCTTTCTTT.